The 5 T cell receptor beta chains below all came from one sample that was sequenced in a study of Graves' ophthalmopathy and Graves' hyperthyroidism (dated by TCRdb to the late 2010s). The sequencer listed for this sample is Illumina HiSeq 2000. For repertoire sequencing, the TCR beta CDR3 regions were amplified from RNA transcripts. A first-round RT-PCR used HTBI primers with the Qiagen OneStep RT-PCR kit, followed by a second-round multiplex PCR, size selection and purification. TCRdb applied fastp at Q25 and MiXCR to the public reads, then kept only in-frame beta chains. Rows with a matching CDR3 protein are joined into one entry that keeps the most common DNA and genes. The sample table lists over a million distinct CDR3 sequences, approximately 35% of them with a count of one. The ten largest clones represent over 8.5% of the sample. Material for sequencing was peripheral blood or thyroid tissue (not recorded which). The receptors come from an adult man with Graves' hyperthyroidism.

This clonotype was seen ten or more times. Written as DNA, the CDR3 is TGTGCCAGCAGCGGCCGGGACGGAGAGTACCAAGAGACCCAGTACTTC. This encodes CASSGRDGEYQETQYF. The genes are TRBV7-9 and TRBJ2-5; D may correspond to TRBD1 or TRBD2 (5 bases each). Trimming removed 5 bases at V and 0 bases at J, with 16 bases between. The CDR3 consists of 16 residues. The germline V gene encodes CDR1 SEHNR and CDR2 FQNEAQ (reference sequence).

The V gene is TRBV12-3 or TRBV12-4, the J gene TRBJ1-6; 8 nucleotides agree with TRBD1. This CDR3 is built from 18 residues. Trimming took 6 bases from V and 6 from J; bases not matched to a gene: 16. CDR3 coding DNA: TGTGCCAGCAGCCGCCGGACAGGGACGGAAATATCTAATTCACCCCTCCACTTT. Encoded protein: CASSRRTGTEISNSPLHF.

This clonotype was counted between two and nine times. This chain joins TRBV7-6 and TRBJ1-2; D is unresolved. The CDR3 length is 14 residues. Germline CDR1 SGHVS, CDR2 FNYEAQ. V was clipped by 5 bases and J by 5 bases, with 15 bases between them. This CDR3 reads CASSQRLGDYGYTF. The CDR3 DNA is TGTGCCAGCAGCCAACGGTTGGGAGATTATGGCTACACCTTC.

The rearrangement links TRBV13 to TRBJ1-1, with D hard to call. Trimming took 3 bases from V and 1 from J, leaving 9 bases between them. The CDR3 spans 14 residues. Germline CDR1 and CDR2: PRHDT and FYEKMQ (reference sequence). This CDR3 is CASSFGRANTEAFF. CDR3 bases: TGTGCCAGCAGCTTCGGACGGGCGAACACTGAAGCTTTCTTT. Looking up the rest from reference TRBV13 and TRBJ1-1 gives the full variable domain: AAGVIQSPRHLIKEKRETATLKCYPIPRHDTVYWYQQGPGQDPQFLISFYEKMQSDKGSIPDRFSAQQFSDYHSELNMSSLELGDSALYFCASSFGRANTEAFFGQGTRLTVV.

V usage is TRBV12-3 or TRBV12-4 and J usage is TRBJ1-5; D is unresolved. The germline V and J ends were trimmed by 8 bases and 6 bases, with 14 bases remaining between them. This CDR3 comprises 13 residues. The CDR3 DNA reads TGTGCCAGCGCGTCCCAGTCGGGTCAGCCCCAGCATTTT. Translating gives CASASQSGQPQHF.